The 7 T cell receptor beta chains reported below all come from one sample, sequenced in a study of T cell responses to AZD1222 COVID-19 vaccine. Using immunoSEQ multiplex PCR, the repertoire was profiled, and TCRdb retains in-frame clones only, with some absent. The table shows around 33,000 clones, with roughly nine tenths occurring only once. Material: peripheral blood, obtained on day 0 of AZD1222 vaccination. The source of these receptors is an adult in good health.

J is TRBJ1-2 and V is TRBV4-3; 7 bases map to TRBD1. The CDR3 is 14 residues long. V lost 0 bases, J lost 4 bases, and 2 bases stayed unmatched. Germline V gives CDR1 LGHNA, CDR2 YSLEER. The CDR3 nucleotides read TGCGCCAGCAGCCAAGAAAGGGGGCCCTATGGCTACACCTTC. Amino acid sequence: CASSQERGPYGYTF.

Here the CDR3 reads CAISESNSGGTDTQYF. The DNA for the CDR3 is TGTGCCATCAGTGAGTCGAATAGCGGGGGGACAGATACGCAGTATTTT. The V call is TRBV10-3, the J call TRBJ2-3; TRBD2 aligns across 10 bases. Germline values: CDR1 ENHRY, CDR2 SYGVKD. V lost 0 bases to trimming and J lost 3 bases; unmatched junction nucleotides: 3. The CDR3 runs to 16 residues.

The V call is TRBV5-1, the J call TRBJ1-1; D gene ambiguous. The CDR3 runs 11 residues. Germline values: CDR1 SGHRS, CDR2 YFSETQ. V lost 5 bases and J 8 bases, leaving 10 bases between the germline ends. In DNA form, the CDR3 reads TGCGCCAGCAGTCTAACCTCCGAAGCTTTCTTT. It encodes CASSLTSEAFF. The full variable domain, with the rest looked up from reference TRBV5-1 and TRBJ1-1, is KAGVTQTPRYLIKTRGQQVTLSCSPISGHRSVSWYQQTPGQGLQFLFEYFSETQRNKGNFPGRFSGRQFSNSRSEMNVSTLELGDSALYLCASSLTSEAFFGQGTRLTVV.

The V call is TRBV5-1, the J call TRBJ1-1; 7 nucleotides line up with TRBD1. Trimming at V came to 4 bases and at J to 1 base, leaving 13 bases not matched to a gene. This CDR3 has 17 residues. The germline V gene encodes CDR1 SGHRS and CDR2 YFSETQ. The CDR3 bases are TGCGCCAGCAGCCTTGGGCTAGGGGGCTTCTGGAACACTGAAGCTTTCTTT. Its protein is CASSLGLGGFWNTEAFF.

The chain is built from TRBV15 and TRBJ2-3; maybe TRBD1 (5 bases). Looked up from germline, CDR1 is LNHNV and CDR2 is YYDKDF (reference sequence). The CDR3 has 15 residues. Trimming removed 0 bases at V and 4 bases at J, with 11 bases between. The CDR3 DNA is TGTGCCACCAGCAGAGAAAGGGGCTGGGCAGATACGCAGTATTTT. Residues: CATSRERGWADTQYF.

The J gene is TRBJ1-1, the V gene TRBV19; D may be TRBD1 (5 bases). Germline V gene lookup returns CDR1 LNHDA and CDR2 SQIVND (reference sequence). The CDR3 loop spans 14 amino acids. Trimming removed 1 base at V and 5 bases at J, with 11 bases between. The CDR3 DNA is TGTGCCAGTAGTATAGGGGGGGGTCGGACTGAAGCTTTCTTT. It translates to CASSIGGGRTEAFF.

The rearrangement joins TRBV5-1 to TRBJ1-1; D is unclear. V lost 8 bases and J 1 base, leaving 15 bases between the germline ends. Germline CDR1 and CDR2: SGHRS and YFSETQ. The CDR3 sequence is 14 residues long. The CDR3: CASERGTRNTEAFF. The CDR3 DNA follows: TGCGCCAGTGAGAGAGGCACCAGGAACACTGAAGCTTTCTTT. Full variable domain (rest looked up from reference TRBV5-1 and TRBJ1-1): KAGVTQTPRYLIKTRGQQVTLSCSPISGHRSVSWYQQTPGQGLQFLFEYFSETQRNKGNFPGRFSGRQFSNSRSEMNVSTLELGDSALYLCASERGTRNTEAFFGQGTRLTVV.